This T cell receptor beta chain was identified during a study of blood T cell repertoires in COVID-19. Study details: Samples of COVID-19 (acute and convalescent) were obtained from the United States, Italy and Spain. In each case, the material was cDNA or gDNA derived from T cells, B-cell-depleted T cells, or PBMCs.

In the original workflow: Estimation of nucleated cell counts was performed using reference gene primer amplification. Profiling relied on immunoSEQ multiplex PCR, and the TCRdb table lists in-frame clones only, not all of them. V and J calls and clone size are copied from that table; D and trimming were computed from the DNA. The table shows some 240,000 clones, with around 84% occurring only once. This CDR3 is 17 amino acids long. V shed 0 bases and J 5 bases; nucleotides not matched to a gene: 11. Looked up from germline, CDR1 is SGHRS and CDR2 is YFSETQ. The receptor was isolated from a woman in her 40s who had recovered from COVID-19. The rearrangement links TRBV5-1 to TRBJ2-1; 7 bases line up with TRBD2. Sequencing input: peripheral blood. The CDR3, as DNA: TGCGCCAGCAGCTTGGCCGGCGGGAGAAGACTGAACAATGAGCAGTTCTTC. It encodes CASSLAGGRRLNNEQFF.